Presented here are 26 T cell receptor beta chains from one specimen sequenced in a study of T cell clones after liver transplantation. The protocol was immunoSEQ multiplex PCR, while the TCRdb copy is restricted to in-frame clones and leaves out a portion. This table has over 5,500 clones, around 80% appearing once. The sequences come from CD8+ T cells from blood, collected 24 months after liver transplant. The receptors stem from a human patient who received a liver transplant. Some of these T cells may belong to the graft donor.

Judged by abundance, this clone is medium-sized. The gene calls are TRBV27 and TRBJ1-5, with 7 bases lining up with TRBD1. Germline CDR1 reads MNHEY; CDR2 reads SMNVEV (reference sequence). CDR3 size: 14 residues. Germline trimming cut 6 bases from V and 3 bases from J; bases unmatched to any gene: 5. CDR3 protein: CASSSGTVNQPQHF. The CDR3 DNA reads TGTGCCAGCAGCTCTGGGACAGTCAATCAGCCCCAGCATTTT.

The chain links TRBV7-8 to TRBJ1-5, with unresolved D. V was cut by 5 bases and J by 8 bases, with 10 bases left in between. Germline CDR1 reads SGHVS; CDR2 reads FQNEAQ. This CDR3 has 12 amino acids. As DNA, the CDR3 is TGTGCCAGCAGCGCCGGGCGAGAGCCCCAGCATTTT. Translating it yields CASSAGREPQHF.

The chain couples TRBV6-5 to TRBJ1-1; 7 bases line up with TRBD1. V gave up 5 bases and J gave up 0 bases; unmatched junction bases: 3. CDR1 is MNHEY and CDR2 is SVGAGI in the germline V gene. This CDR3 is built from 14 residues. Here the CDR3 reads CASSRDRLNTEAFF. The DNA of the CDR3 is TGTGCCAGCAGTCGGGACAGACTGAACACTGAAGCTTTCTTT.

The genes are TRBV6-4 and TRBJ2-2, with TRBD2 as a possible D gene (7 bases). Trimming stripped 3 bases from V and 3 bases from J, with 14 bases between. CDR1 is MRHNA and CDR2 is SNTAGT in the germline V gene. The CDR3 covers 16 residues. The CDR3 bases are TGTGCCAGCAGTGAGATGGGGGGGCGAGACACCGGGGAGCTGTTTTTT. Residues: CASSEMGGRDTGELFF.

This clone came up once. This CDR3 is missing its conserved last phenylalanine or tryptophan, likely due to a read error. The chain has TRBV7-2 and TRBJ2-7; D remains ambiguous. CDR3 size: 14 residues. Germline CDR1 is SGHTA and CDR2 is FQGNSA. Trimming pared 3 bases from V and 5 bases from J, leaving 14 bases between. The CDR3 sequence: CASSLIALRHEQYL. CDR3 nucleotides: TGTGCCAGCAGCTTGATAGCACTGCGCCACGAGCAGTACCTC.

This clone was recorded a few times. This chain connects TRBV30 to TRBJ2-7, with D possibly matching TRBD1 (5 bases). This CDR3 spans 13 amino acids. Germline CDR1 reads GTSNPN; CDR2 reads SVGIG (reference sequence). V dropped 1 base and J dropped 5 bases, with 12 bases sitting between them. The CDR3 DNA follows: TGTGCCTGGAGTGGCGATTTAGGGGACGAGCAGTACTTC. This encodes CAWSGDLGDEQYF.

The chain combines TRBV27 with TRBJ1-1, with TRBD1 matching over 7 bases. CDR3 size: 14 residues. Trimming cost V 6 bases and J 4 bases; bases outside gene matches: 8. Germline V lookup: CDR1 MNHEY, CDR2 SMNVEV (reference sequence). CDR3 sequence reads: CASSLGGTGTEAFF. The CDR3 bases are TGTGCCAGCAGCTTAGGGGGCACGGGCACTGAAGCTTTCTTT.

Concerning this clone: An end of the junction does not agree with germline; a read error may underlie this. CDR3 in amino acids: CASSLPNRGRVEQYF. Written as DNA, the CDR3 is TGTGCCAGCAGCCTTCCAAACAGGGGGAGGGTCGAGCAGTACTTC. V gene TRBV5-1 combines with J gene TRBJ2-7; D possibly corresponds to TRBD1 (8 bases). The CDR3 loop spans 15 amino acids. The germline V gene encodes CDR1 SGHRS and CDR2 YFSETQ.

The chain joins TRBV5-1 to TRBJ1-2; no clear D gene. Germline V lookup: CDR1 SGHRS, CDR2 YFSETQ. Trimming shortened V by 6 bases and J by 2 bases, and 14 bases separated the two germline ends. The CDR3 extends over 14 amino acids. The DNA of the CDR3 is TGCGCCAGCAACTCTGATGGGTACAACTATGGCTACACCTTC. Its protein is CASNSDGYNYGYTF.

The CDR3 sequence is CASSRYNEQFF. Here the CDR3 DNA reads TGTGCCAGCAGTCGCTACAATGAGCAGTTCTTC. The chain joins TRBV27 to TRBJ2-1; unclear D gene. CDR1 and CDR2 (germline): MNHEY, SMNVEV (reference sequence). The CDR3 spans 11 residues. Between the trimmed V and J ends, which lost 5 bases and 3 bases, there was a span of 2 bases.

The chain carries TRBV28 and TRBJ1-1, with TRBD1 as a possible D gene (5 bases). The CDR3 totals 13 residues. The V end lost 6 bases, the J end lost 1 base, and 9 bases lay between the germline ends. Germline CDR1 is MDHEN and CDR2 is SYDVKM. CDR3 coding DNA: TGTGCCAGCAGCGTAACAGGGAACACTGAAGCTTTCTTT. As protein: CASSVTGNTEAFF.

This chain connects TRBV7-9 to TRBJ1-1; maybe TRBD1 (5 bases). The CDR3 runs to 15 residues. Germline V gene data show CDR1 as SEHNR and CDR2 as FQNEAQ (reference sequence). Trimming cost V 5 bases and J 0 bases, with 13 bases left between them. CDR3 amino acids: CASSPPGGMNTEAFF. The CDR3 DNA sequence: TGTGCCAGCAGCCCCCCGGGGGGAATGAACACTGAAGCTTTCTTT. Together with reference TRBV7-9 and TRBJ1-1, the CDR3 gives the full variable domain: DTGVSQNPRHKITKRGQNVTFRCDPISEHNRLYWYRQTLGQGPEFLTYFQNEAQLEKSRLLSDRFSAERPKGSFSTLEIQRTEQGDSAMYLCASSPPGGMNTEAFFGQGTRLTVV.

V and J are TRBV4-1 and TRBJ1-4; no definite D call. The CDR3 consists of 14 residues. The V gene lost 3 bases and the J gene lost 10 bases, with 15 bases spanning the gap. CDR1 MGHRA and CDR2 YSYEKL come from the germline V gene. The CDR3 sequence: CASSHIGEQPKLFF. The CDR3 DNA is TGCGCCAGCAGCCACATCGGCGAACAACCAAAACTGTTTTTT.

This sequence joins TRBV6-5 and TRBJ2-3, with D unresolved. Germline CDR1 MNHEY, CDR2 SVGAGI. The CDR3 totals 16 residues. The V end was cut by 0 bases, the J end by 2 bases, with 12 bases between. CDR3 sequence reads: CASSYSQVAHTDTQYF. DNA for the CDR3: TGTGCCAGCAGTTACTCGCAGGTGGCCCACACAGATACGCAGTATTTT.

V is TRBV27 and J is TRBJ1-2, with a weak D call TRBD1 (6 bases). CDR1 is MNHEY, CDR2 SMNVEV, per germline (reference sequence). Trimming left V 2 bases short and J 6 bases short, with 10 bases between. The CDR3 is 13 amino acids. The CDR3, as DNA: TGTGCCAGCAGTTTAGGGGGCAGTAATGGCTACACCTTC. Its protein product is CASSLGGSNGYTF.

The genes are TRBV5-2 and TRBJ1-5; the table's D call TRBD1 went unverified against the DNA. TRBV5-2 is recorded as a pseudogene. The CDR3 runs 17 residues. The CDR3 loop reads CASSRDDRAYSNQPQHF. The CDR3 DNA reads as TGCGCCAGCAGCCGAGACGACAGAGCCTATAGCAATCAGCCCCAGCATTTT.

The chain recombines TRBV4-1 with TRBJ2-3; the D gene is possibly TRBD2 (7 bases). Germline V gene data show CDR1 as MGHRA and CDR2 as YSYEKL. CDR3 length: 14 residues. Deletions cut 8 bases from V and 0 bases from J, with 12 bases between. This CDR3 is CASAAGASTDTQYF. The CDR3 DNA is TGCGCCAGCGCCGCGGGGGCTAGCACAGATACGCAGTATTTT.

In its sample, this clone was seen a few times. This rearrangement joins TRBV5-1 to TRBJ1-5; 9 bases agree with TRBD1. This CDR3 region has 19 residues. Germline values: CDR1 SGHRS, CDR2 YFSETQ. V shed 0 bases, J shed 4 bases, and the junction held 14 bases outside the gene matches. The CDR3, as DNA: TGCGCCAGCAGCTTGGATCCCTCCGGGACAGGGCTTTATAATCAGCCCCAGCATTTT. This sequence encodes CASSLDPSGTGLYNQPQHF. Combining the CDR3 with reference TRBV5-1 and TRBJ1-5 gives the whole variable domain KAGVTQTPRYLIKTRGQQVTLSCSPISGHRSVSWYQQTPGQGLQFLFEYFSETQRNKGNFPGRFSGRQFSNSRSEMNVSTLELGDSALYLCASSLDPSGTGLYNQPQHFGDGTRLSIL.

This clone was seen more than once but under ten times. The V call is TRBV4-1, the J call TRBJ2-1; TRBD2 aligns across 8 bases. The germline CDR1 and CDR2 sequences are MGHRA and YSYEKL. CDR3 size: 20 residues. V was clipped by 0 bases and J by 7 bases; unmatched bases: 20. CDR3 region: CASSQDLIGRGALNRNEQFF. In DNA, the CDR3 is TGCGCCAGCAGCCAAGATTTGATTGGGCGGGGGGCCCTTAATAGAAATGAGCAGTTCTTC.

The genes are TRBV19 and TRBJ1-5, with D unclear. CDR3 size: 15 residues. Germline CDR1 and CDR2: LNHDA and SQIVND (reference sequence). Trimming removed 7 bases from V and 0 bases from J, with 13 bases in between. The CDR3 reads CASTMFGYSNQPQHF. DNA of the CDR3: TGTGCCAGTACTATGTTTGGGTATAGCAATCAGCCCCAGCATTTT.

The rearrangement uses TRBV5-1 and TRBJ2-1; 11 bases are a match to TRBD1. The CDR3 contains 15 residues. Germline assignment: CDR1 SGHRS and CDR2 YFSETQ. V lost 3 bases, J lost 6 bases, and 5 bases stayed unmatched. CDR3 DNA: TGCGCCAGCAGCTCCTCCGGGACAGGGGGCAATGAGCAGTTCTTC. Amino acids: CASSSSGTGGNEQFF.

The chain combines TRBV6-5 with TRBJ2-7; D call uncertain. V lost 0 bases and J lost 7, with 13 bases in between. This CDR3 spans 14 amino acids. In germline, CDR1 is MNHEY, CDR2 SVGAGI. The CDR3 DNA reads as TGTGCCAGCAGTTACTCGTCCTGGGGTGAAGAGCAGTACTTC. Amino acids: CASSYSSWGEEQYF.

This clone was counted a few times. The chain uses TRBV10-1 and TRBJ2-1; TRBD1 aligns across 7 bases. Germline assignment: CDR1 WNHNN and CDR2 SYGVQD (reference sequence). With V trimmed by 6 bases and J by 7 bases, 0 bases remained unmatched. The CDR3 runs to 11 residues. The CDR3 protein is CASRQGNEQFF. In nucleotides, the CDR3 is TGCGCCAGCAGACAGGGGAATGAGCAGTTCTTC.

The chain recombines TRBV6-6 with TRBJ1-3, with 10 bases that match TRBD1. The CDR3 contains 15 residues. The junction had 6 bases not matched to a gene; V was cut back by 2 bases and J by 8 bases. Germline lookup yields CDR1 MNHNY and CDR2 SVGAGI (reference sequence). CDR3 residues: CASSYLTGGEDTIYF. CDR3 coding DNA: TGTGCCAGCAGTTACCTGACAGGGGGCGAAGACACCATATATTTT.

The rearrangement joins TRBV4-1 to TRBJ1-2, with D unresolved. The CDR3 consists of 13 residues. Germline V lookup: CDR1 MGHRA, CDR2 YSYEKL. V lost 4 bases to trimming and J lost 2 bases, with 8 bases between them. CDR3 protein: CASSLQKNYGYTF. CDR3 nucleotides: TGCGCCAGCAGCCTACAGAAAAACTATGGCTACACCTTC.

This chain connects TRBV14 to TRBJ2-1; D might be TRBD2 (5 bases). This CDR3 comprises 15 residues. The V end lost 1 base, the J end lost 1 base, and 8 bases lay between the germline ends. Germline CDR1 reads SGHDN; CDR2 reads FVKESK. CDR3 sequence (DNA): TGTGCCAGCAGCCAAGTAGCGTTTTCCTACAATGAGCAGTTCTTC. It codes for CASSQVAFSYNEQFF.